The rows below give T cell receptor beta chains drawn from one sample of a study of T-cell reconstitution after alpha-beta-depleted transplantation in children. TCRdb called the PCR reads again in MiXCR, with one record for every CDR3 protein. The sample yields roughly 250,000 distinct CDR3 sequences, less than 9% seen once. Source: PBMCs, mostly from graft donor cells, taken 180 days after TCRalphabeta/CD19-depleted stem cell transplant. The receptor set was obtained from a male patient under 18 who had a stem cell transplant for acute lymphoblastic leukemia, so the T cells may come from the graft donor. Both conserved end residues are trimmed from each CDR3. Each record gives: V gene, clone size, J gene, CDR3 protein. Rows may omit the clone size; those that give it use once, few, many or a size class.

>TRBV6-2/TRBV6-3|many|TRBJ2-7
ASSPLGLAGGLYEQY
>TRBV5-5|many|TRBJ2-7
ASSRDWTGNYEQY
>TRBV11-2|many|TRBJ1-5
ASSLDGRSNQPLH
>TRBV7-6|many|TRBJ1-6
ASSYGVRYSPLH
>TRBV14|NA|TRBJ2-7
ASSAIEDEQY
>TRBV5-6|many|TRBJ1-5
ASSYGGDQPQH
>TRBV7-2|many|TRBJ2-1
ASSLETGRNEQF
>TRBV12-3/TRBV12-4|many|TRBJ1-5
ASSFRDTGTPQH
>TRBV27|many|TRBJ1-5
ASSTYLGGGNQPQH
>TRBV6-1|many|TRBJ2-2
ASRGRTGNTGELF
>TRBV7-7|many|TRBJ2-5
ASSLKQGVSRETQY
>TRBV18|many|TRBJ2-7
ASSPPYFSYEQY
>TRBV7-9|many|TRBJ2-1
ASSRDYIQQF
>TRBV11-2|many|TRBJ2-1
ASSSSGGRSDEQF
>TRBV5-1|NA|TRBJ2-3
ASSTMTHGGIDTQY
>TRBV6-5|many|TRBJ1-3
ASSWTVSGNTIY
>TRBV6-2/TRBV6-3|many|TRBJ2-7
ASRRTAPYEQY
>TRBV6-5|many|TRBJ2-2
ASTRRGGAGGRTGELF
>TRBV7-9|NA|TRBJ2-5
ASSLGLTPIGETQY
>TRBV5-4|many|TRBJ2-5
ASSYADREETQY
>TRBV5-5|many|TRBJ2-1
ASSLEGQVYNEQF
>TRBV5-6|many|TRBJ2-1
ASSNLLAGVYNEQF
>TRBV12-3/TRBV12-4|many|TRBJ1-6
ASRADRVNNSPLH
>TRBV5-1|many|TRBJ2-3
ASSLIPSTDTQY
>TRBV6-2/TRBV6-3|many|TRBJ1-1
ASTLLGMNTEAF
>TRBV5-1|many|TRBJ1-2
ASSQGHLESYGYT
>TRBV4-3|many|TRBJ1-6
ASSSGKISYNSPLH
>TRBV5-6|many|TRBJ1-1
ASSFRGNAEAF
>TRBV19|NA|TRBJ2-7
ASSMGGQQLRGQY
>TRBV27|many|TRBJ2-5
ASSYRRGLVSETQY
>TRBV20-1|many|TRBJ2-5
SARPRAETQY
>TRBV9|many|TRBJ2-3
ASSVSGSRTDTQY
>TRBV24-1|many|TRBJ1-4
ATSDGGVQNEKLF
>TRBV4-3|many|TRBJ2-4
ASSQLSTSGGNIQY
>TRBV24-1|many|TRBJ1-1
ATPGTDYTEAF
>TRBV7-6|many|TRBJ2-1
ASSANLAGGYNEQF
>TRBV7-7|many|TRBJ2-5
ASSLDRGWETQY
>TRBV7-9|many|TRBJ2-1
ASSPPGTSATYNEQF
>TRBV29-1|many|TRBJ2-3
SVRFPWASTDTQY
>TRBV5-1|many|TRBJ1-6
ASRGALGYNSPLH